The 24 T cell receptor beta chains below were found in one sample sequenced in a study of blood T cell repertoires in COVID-19. Profiling relied on immunoSEQ multiplex PCR, and the TCRdb table lists in-frame clones only, not all of them. The repertoire holds about 200,000 clones, 75% to 90% seen once, with roughly 2.4% in the top ten. Sequenced: PBMCs or T cells enriched from blood (not recorded which). All receptors derive from a woman in her thirties or forties with acute COVID-19.

This clone was picked up many times. V gene TRBV3-1 (or the pseudogene TRBV3-2) combines with J gene TRBJ2-1; a weak D match, TRBD2 (7 bases). Germline CDR1 reads LGHDT; CDR2 reads YNNKEL (reference sequence). The CDR3 sequence is 19 residues long. V lost 0 bases and J 2 bases, leaving 20 bases between the germline ends. The CDR3 nucleotides are TGTGCCAGCAGCCAAGATACGGGCGGGGGCCCTTTTACCTACAATGAGCAGTTCTTC. Translation: CASSQDTGGGPFTYNEQFF.

This clone was recorded only once. J is TRBJ2-5 and V is TRBV5-8; 7 bases are shared with TRBD1. This CDR3 spans 14 amino acids. The V and J ends lost 4 bases and 3 bases, in that order; junction bases with no gene match: 6. Looked up from germline, CDR1 is SGHTS and CDR2 is YDEGEE. CDR3 sequence reads: CASSKGTAEETQYF. Written as DNA, the CDR3 is TGTGCCAGCAGCAAAGGGACAGCCGAAGAGACCCAGTACTTC.

The chain employs TRBV4-1 and TRBJ2-1, with a weak D call TRBD1 (6 bases). Trimming shortened V by 0 bases and J by 1 base, and 13 bases separated the two germline ends. The CDR3 is made up of 17 amino acids. The germline CDR1 and CDR2 sequences are MGHRA and YSYEKL. The DNA of the CDR3 is TGCGCCAGCAGCCAAGATCTAGGTAGGGGGTCCTACAATGAGCAGTTCTTC. As protein: CASSQDLGRGSYNEQFF.

This sequence joins TRBV5-1 and TRBJ2-3; TRBD1 matches at 7 bases. Germline values: CDR1 SGHRS, CDR2 YFSETQ. With 9 bases clipped from V and 6 bases from J, the junction kept 13 bases outside the gene matches. The length of the CDR3 is 14 residues. CDR3 nucleotide sequence: TGCGCCACATCCCGGGACAGAAGCTTGGATACGCAGTATTTT. Amino acids: CATSRDRSLDTQYF.

J is TRBJ1-2 and V is TRBV28; no reliable D call. Germline V gene lookup returns CDR1 MDHEN and CDR2 SYDVKM. V dropped 4 bases and J dropped 5 bases, with 5 bases sitting between them. CDR3 length equals 11 residues. CDR3 nucleotide sequence: TGTGCCAGCAGTTCCCATTATGGCTACACCTTC. This translates into CASSSHYGYTF.

This clone was seen once. The rearrangement joins TRBV7-8 to TRBJ1-3; D possibly corresponds to TRBD1 (6 bases). CDR1 and CDR2 (germline): SGHVS, FQNEAQ. CDR3 length: 17 residues. With 5 bases removed from V and 3 bases from J, the gap between germline ends came to 20 bases. CDR3 coding DNA: TGTGCCAGCAGCCCGACCCACCAACAGGGAATTGGAAACACCATATATTTT. This encodes CASSPTHQQGIGNTIYF.

CDR3 sequence: CSVVQDRDYGYTF. The CDR3 bases are TGCAGCGTTGTACAAGACAGGGACTATGGCTACACCTTC. The chain joins TRBV29-1 to TRBJ1-2; 7 nucleotides agree with TRBD1. J gave up 3 bases and V 4 bases, and 5 bases lay outside the gene matches. Germline V CDR1 and CDR2: SQVTM, ANQGSEA. The CDR3 runs 13 residues.

The chain has TRBV18 and TRBJ1-1; weak D call: TRBD1 (6 bases). Germline values: CDR1 KGHSH, CDR2 LQKENI. The CDR3 loop spans 16 amino acids. V was cut by 1 base and J by 3 bases, with 15 bases left in between. The CDR3 coding sequence is TGTGCCAGCTCACCACTCCAGGGGATGTTGGACACTGAAGCTTTCTTT. Its translation is CASSPLQGMLDTEAFF.

Here the CDR3 DNA reads TGCAGCGTTGAAGATCTCGGGACTAGCGAGGGCACAGATACGCAGTATTTT. It codes for CSVEDLGTSEGTDTQYF. The J gene is TRBJ2-3, the V gene TRBV29-1, with 10 bases identical to TRBD2. V gave up 0 bases and J gave up 1 base; unmatched junction bases: 7. The CDR3 is 17 amino acids. CDR1 is SQVTM and CDR2 is ANQGSEA in the germline V gene.

The chain recombines TRBV27 with TRBJ1-3, with 7 bases fitting TRBD1. The CDR3 length is 14 residues. CDR1 is MNHEY and CDR2 is SMNVEV in the germline V gene (reference sequence). With V trimmed by 6 bases and J by 4 bases, 6 bases remained unmatched. The CDR3 region is CASRATGKGNTIYF. The CDR3, as DNA: TGTGCCAGCAGGGCGACAGGGAAAGGAAACACCATATATTTT.

The chain couples TRBV9 to TRBJ1-1; 12 positions agree with TRBD1. CDR1 and CDR2 (germline): SGDLS, YYNGEE. The CDR3 runs 15 residues. V lost 3 bases and J lost 7; bases outside the gene matches: 7. CDR3 protein: CASSAPGQGAVEAFF. Written as DNA, the CDR3 is TGTGCCAGCAGCGCACCGGGACAGGGGGCCGTTGAAGCTTTCTTT.

The chain joins TRBV9 to TRBJ1-5, with a tentative D call TRBD1 (5 bases). Germline lookup yields CDR1 SGDLS and CDR2 YYNGEE. The CDR3 consists of 13 residues. Trimming shortened V by 4 bases and J by 2 bases, and 7 bases separated the two germline ends. The CDR3 nucleotides are TGTGCCAGCAGCCAGGGTGGCAATCAGCCCCAGCATTTT. Translation: CASSQGGNQPQHF.

This sequence joins TRBV5-5 and TRBJ2-1; TRBD2 is a possible D gene (7 bases). Germline V CDR1 and CDR2: SGHKS, YYEKEE (reference sequence). V was clipped by 9 bases and J by 3 bases, with 19 bases between them. The CDR3 is 15 residues long. DNA for the CDR3: TGTGCCACAACAGAGGGGGGGGCGAGCTACAATGAGCAGTTCTTC. Residues: CATTEGGASYNEQFF.

The V and J genes are TRBV10-3 and TRBJ2-3; D is possibly TRBD1 (6 bases). Trimming left V 3 bases short and J 2 bases short, with 15 bases between. Germline CDR1 reads ENHRY; CDR2 reads SYGVKD. The CDR3 runs to 16 residues. The CDR3 spells CAISDYRGRDTDTQYF. Here the CDR3 DNA reads TGTGCCATCAGTGATTATAGGGGGAGAGACACAGATACGCAGTATTTT.

The chain employs TRBV10-2 and TRBJ2-7, with TRBD2 matching 9 bases. The ends lost 5 bases at V and 1 base at J; junction bases unmatched: 9. This CDR3 contains 16 residues. Germline V gives CDR1 WSHSY, CDR2 SAAADI. Written as DNA, the CDR3 is TGCGCCAGCAGTCCGACAAAAACTAGCGGGTCCTACGAGCAGTACTTC. Translated, it gives CASSPTKTSGSYEQYF.

The chain has TRBV6-4 and TRBJ1-5; no clear D. The CDR3 has 16 amino acids. The V end lost 2 bases, the J end lost 3 bases, and 14 bases lay between the germline ends. From germline, CDR1 is MRHNA and CDR2 SNTAGT. The CDR3 region is CASSDVYGEDNQPQHF. DNA of the CDR3: TGTGCCAGCAGTGACGTCTATGGGGAGGACAATCAGCCCCAGCATTTT.

The J gene is TRBJ2-6, the V gene TRBV5-6; 7 positions match TRBD1. The ends lost 3 bases at V and 0 bases at J; junction bases unmatched: 3. The germline V gene has CDR1 SGHDT and CDR2 YYEEEE. This CDR3 is built from 16 residues. CDR3 nucleotides: TGTGCCAGCAGCTCGCGGACAGGCTCTGGGGCCAACGTCCTGACTTTC. Its protein is CASSSRTGSGANVLTF.

V is TRBV4-3 and J is TRBJ1-2; D gene unclear. Germline assignment: CDR1 LGHNA and CDR2 YSLEER. This CDR3 contains 16 residues. Trimming removed 0 bases at V and 0 bases at J, with 11 bases between. The CDR3 here is CASSQDGRSPNYGYTF. CDR3 DNA sequence: TGCGCCAGCAGCCAAGATGGCAGATCACCTAACTATGGCTACACCTTC.

The genes are TRBV30 and TRBJ1-3, with 8 bases aligning to TRBD1. The CDR3 covers 16 residues. In germline, CDR1 is GTSNPN, CDR2 SVGIG (reference sequence). V shed 1 base, J shed 2 bases, and the junction held 7 bases outside the gene matches. The CDR3 bases are TGTGCCTGGAGTGGGCAGGGGGCCAACACTGGAAACACCATATATTTT. It specifies CAWSGQGANTGNTIYF.

This clone was picked up one time. V and J are TRBV24-1 and TRBJ1-3; a possible D gene is TRBD1 (6 bases). Trimming took 9 bases from V and 1 from J, leaving 18 bases between them. Per the germline V gene, CDR1 is KGHDR and CDR2 is SFDVKD. This CDR3 contains 16 residues. The CDR3 nucleotides read TGTGCCACCCTGGGGGCGTCGATATCTTCTGGAAACACCATATATTTT. It translates to CATLGASISSGNTIYF.

This clone was observed a single time. J is TRBJ1-6 and V is TRBV5-1; TRBD1 matches at 10 bases. CDR1 and CDR2 from the germline V gene are SGHRS and YFSETQ. The V and J ends lost 2 bases and 8 bases, in that order; junction bases with no gene match: 16. The length of the CDR3 is 19 residues. The CDR3 loop is CASSFEPGGQTGGDSPLHF. CDR3 sequence (DNA): TGCGCCAGCAGCTTCGAACCAGGGGGTCAGACAGGGGGCGATTCACCCCTCCACTTT.

This sequence joins TRBV5-4 and TRBJ1-2, with D perhaps TRBD1 (6 bases). In germline, CDR1 is SGHNT, CDR2 YYREEE (reference sequence). The length of the CDR3 is 13 residues. Trimming shortened V by 4 bases and J by 8 bases, and 15 bases separated the two germline ends. CDR3 sequence (DNA): TGTGCCAGCAGCCCGGGGGGGGCTACAGGCTACACCTTC. Its protein is CASSPGGATGYTF.

This clone was observed a few times. The V gene is TRBV28, the J gene TRBJ1-2, with 9 bases identical to TRBD1. Germline lookup yields CDR1 MDHEN and CDR2 SYDVKM. After removal of 7 bases from V and 5 bases from J, the junction contained 5 bases not matched to a gene. The CDR3 length is 13 residues. The DNA for the CDR3 is TGTGCCAGCACGACAGGGGGACCTTATGGCTACACCTTC. It is translated as CASTTGGPYGYTF.

The gene calls are TRBV9 and TRBJ2-2; 8 nucleotides align to TRBD1. The CDR3 contains 16 residues. Unmatched junction bases numbered 8, after V lost 3 bases and J lost 4 bases. Per the germline V gene, CDR1 is SGDLS and CDR2 is YYNGEE. CDR3 protein: CASSGQGASGTGELFF. The CDR3, as DNA: TGTGCCAGCAGCGGCCAGGGGGCGTCGGGCACCGGGGAGCTGTTTTTT.